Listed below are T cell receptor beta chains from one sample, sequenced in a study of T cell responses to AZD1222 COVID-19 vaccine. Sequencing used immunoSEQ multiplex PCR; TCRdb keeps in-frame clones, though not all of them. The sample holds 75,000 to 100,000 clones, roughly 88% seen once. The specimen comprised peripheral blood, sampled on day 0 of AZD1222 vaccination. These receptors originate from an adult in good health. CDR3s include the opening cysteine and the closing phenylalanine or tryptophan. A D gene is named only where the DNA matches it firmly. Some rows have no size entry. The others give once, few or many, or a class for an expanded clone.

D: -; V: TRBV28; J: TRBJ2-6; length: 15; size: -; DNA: TGTGCCAGCAATCAAGGTTCGGGCGGGGCCAACGTCCTGACTTTC; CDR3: CASNQGSGGANVLTF
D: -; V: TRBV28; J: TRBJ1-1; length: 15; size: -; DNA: TGTGCCAGCCCCGGGGTGGACAGTCAGAACACTGAAGCTTTCTTT; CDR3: CASPGVDSQNTEAFF
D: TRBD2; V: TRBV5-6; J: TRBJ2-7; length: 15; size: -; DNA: TGTGCCAGCAGCTTCGGGGGGGATCTCTCCTACGAGCAGTACTTC; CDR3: CASSFGGDLSYEQYF
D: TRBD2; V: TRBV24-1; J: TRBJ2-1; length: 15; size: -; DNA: TGTGCCACCAGTGATCCCTTGCGGGAGGAAGGTGAGCAGTTCTTC; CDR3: CATSDPLREEGEQFF
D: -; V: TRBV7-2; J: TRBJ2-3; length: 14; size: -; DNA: TGTGCCAGCAGCACCAAACCCAGGACAGATACGCAGTATTTT; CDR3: CASSTKPRTDTQYF
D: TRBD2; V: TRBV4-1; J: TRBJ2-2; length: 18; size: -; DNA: TGCGCCAGCAGCCAAGTTGCTCCAGGACTAGCGAACACCGGGGAGCTGTTTTTT; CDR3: CASSQVAPGLANTGELFF
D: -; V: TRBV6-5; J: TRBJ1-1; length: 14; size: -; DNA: TGTGCCAGCAGTTACTCGCGGGAGAACACTGAAGCTTTCTTT; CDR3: CASSYSRENTEAFF
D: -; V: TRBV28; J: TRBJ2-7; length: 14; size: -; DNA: TGTGCCAGCAGTTTGCTATCAAAAACGGGGGAGCAGTACTTC; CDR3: CASSLLSKTGEQYF
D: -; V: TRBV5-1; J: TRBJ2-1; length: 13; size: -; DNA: TGCGCCAGCAGCTTGGGGCCGGACAATGAGCAGTTCTTC; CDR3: CASSLGPDNEQFF
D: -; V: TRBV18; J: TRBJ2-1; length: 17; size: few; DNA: TGTGCCAGCTCACCACCTCGGGGATTCAGATCCTACAATGAGCAGTTCTTC; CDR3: CASSPPRGFRSYNEQFF
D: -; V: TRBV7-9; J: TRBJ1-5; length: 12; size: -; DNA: TGTGCCAGCAGCTTAGGGGGGCAGCCCCAGCATTTT; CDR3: CASSLGGQPQHF
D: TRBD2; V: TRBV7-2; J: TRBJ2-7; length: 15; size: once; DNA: TGTGCCAGCAGCTCGGAGAGCGGGAGCCCCTACGAGCAGTACTTC; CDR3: CASSSESGSPYEQYF
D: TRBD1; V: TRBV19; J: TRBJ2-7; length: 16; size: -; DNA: TGTGCCAGCAGTAGGGGACAGGGGGGATTGTCCTACGAGCAGTACTTC; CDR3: CASSRGQGGLSYEQYF
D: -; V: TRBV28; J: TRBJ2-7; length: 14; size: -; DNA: TGTGCCAGCAGTTTGCCCTACGATGGCTACGAGCAGTACTTC; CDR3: CASSLPYDGYEQYF
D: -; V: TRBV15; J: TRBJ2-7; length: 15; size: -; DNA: TGTGCCACCAGCAGAGGGACAATGGTCCCCTACGAGCAGTACTTC; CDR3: CATSRGTMVPYEQYF
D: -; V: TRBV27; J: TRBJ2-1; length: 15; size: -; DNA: TGTGCCAGCAGTGCCGACAGATTTTCATACAATGAGCAGTTCTTC; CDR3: CASSADRFSYNEQFF
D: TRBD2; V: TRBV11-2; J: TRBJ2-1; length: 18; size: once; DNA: TGTGCCAGCAGTTCCATCCGGGGGGGGATACTAGAGAGGCATGAGCAGTTCTTC; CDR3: CASSSIRGGILERHEQFF
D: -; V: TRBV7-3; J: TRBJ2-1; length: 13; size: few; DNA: TGTGCCAGCAGCTTAAACCCTAGTGACGAGCAGTTCTTC; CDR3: CASSLNPSDEQFF
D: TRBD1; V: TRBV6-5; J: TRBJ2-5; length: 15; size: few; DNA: TGTGCCAGCACCCACGCAGGGGGCACTATAGAGACCCAGTACTTC; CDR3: CASTHAGGTIETQYF
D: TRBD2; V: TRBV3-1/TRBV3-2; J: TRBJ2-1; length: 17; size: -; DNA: TGTGCCAGCAGCCAAGCGGTGCGGGAGGGCCGCTACAATGAGCAGTTCTTC; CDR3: CASSQAVREGRYNEQFF
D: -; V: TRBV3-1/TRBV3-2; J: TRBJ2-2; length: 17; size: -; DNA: TGTGCCAGCAGCCAAGGATCGCTTACGCCCCCCACCGGGGAGCTGTTTTTT; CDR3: CASSQGSLTPPTGELFF
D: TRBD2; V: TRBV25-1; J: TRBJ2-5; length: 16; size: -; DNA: TGTGCCAGCAGGCAGGGGAGGGTAGCGGGACGAGAGACCCAGTACTTC; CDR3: CASRQGRVAGRETQYF
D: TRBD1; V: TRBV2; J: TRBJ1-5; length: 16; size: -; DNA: TGTGCCAGCAGTGAAGGCGGCCAGGGGGAGGGGTGGCCCCAGCATTTT; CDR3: CASSEGGQGEGWPQHF
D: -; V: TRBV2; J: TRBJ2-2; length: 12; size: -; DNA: TGTGCCAGCAGGGTACTCACCGGGGAGCTGTTTTTT; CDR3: CASRVLTGELFF
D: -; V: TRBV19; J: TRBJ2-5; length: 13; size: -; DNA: TGTGCCAGTAGTCCAAGGGGGCAAGAGACCCAGTACTTC; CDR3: CASSPRGQETQYF
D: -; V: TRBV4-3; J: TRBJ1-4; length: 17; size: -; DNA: TGCGCCAGCAGCCAAGATAGGTTCAGGACATGGAATGAAAAACTGTTTTTT; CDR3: CASSQDRFRTWNEKLFF
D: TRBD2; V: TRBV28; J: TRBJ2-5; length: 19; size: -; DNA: TGTGCCAGCAGTTTCCCCGGGACTAGCGGGAGGTCCTCTCAAGAGACCCAGTACTTC; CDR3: CASSFPGTSGRSSQETQYF
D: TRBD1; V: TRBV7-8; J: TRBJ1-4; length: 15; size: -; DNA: TGTGCCAGCAGCCTGGAGACAGGGGGCTCTGAAAAACTGTTTTTT; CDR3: CASSLETGGSEKLFF
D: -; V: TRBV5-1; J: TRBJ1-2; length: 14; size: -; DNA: TGCGCCAGCAGCTTGGCGCCAGGGGAAGATGGCTACACCTTC; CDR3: CASSLAPGEDGYTF
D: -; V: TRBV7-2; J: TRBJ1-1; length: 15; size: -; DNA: TGTGCCAGCAGCTCAAGTGGGGGAGGTGGCACTGAAGCTTTCTTT; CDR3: CASSSSGGGGTEAFF